This T cell receptor (beta chain) was captured by sequencing in a study of cytotoxic CD8 clonotypes in ibrutinib-treated CLL (dated by TCRdb to the early 2020s). General notes on the study: The cohort was composed of some ten relapsed/refractory and approximately 14 treatment-naive patients; IGHV unmutated status was identified in 17 patients. Cryopreserved peripheral blood mononuclear cells were obtained before treatment, at response, and at either sustained remission or disease progression. Samples at response were collected after a median of approximately twelve months of treatment, with a range of about 6 to 40 months. On average, each sample had a few hundred thousand productive templates and more than 75,000 productive rearrangements. Responses were partial in 24 patients and complete in 2; after median roughly 69 months follow-up, around 15 stayed in remission and roughly twelve progressed. Every remission and progressive disease sample was obtained while ibrutinib was still being received by the patients. Longitudinal samples were obtainable from about 30% of the roughly 90 participants in the trial.

The goal of deep resolution MiSeq sequencing was a depth between 1 in 1 million and 1 in 200,000 T cells, and coverage averaged 10x per clonotype. The immunoSEQ hsTCRB Kit was used to generate TCR beta libraries. From the authors' description of their analysis: ImmunoSEQ Data Assistant and ImmunoSEQ Analyzer were used for data analysis, and V, D and J genes were assigned according to IMGT definitions. Clonality, which ranges from 0 to 1, was calculated as one minus the normalized Shannon entropy of productive rearrangement frequencies. Only overrepresented clonotypes making up at least 0.05% of each patient's repertoire were included in the public clonotype analysis. Roughly 13 age-matched healthy donor repertoires from immuneACCESS served as clonality controls. TCRdb took this table from immuneACCESS and kept in-frame rearrangements with V and J called. Such tables lack part of the clones; where checked against another copy, unresolved V genes explain under half of the gap, and the rest is unexplained. V and J calls and clone size are copied from that table; D and trimming were computed from the DNA. This sample holds about 92,000 clones; 70% to 80% were observed only once. The ten biggest clones cover roughly 25% of the sample.

With regard to this clone: It has no known antigen specificity. Per-base qualities were not stored, and no clone one base away is much larger.

Beyond this particular receptor, the publication reports: Sampling times were not matched between patients in sustained remission and patients whose disease was progressing, and lymph node repertoires were not examined. Clonality rose at ibrutinib response, remained stable during sustained remission, and dropped back toward baseline at progression. Baseline clonality exceeded that of age-matched healthy donors and correlated strongly with circulating CD8+ T-cell counts. Public clonotypes were rare and either shrank or stayed stable during treatment, and the rise in clonality at ibrutinib response reflected expansion of private clonotypes.

The sample's time point label, in plain terms: roughly 2 years on ibrutinib. For TCR beta library preparation, about 2.2 micrograms of genomic DNA was extracted from cryopreserved PBMCs. High-throughput TCR beta sequencing was performed on longitudinal blood samples from CLL patients receiving ibrutinib monotherapy. The patients took part in an open-label, single-center phase 2 trial of ibrutinib monotherapy. The sample here was PBMCs, taken after 24 months of ibrutinib treatment. The sequence derives from a human donor with chronic lymphocytic leukemia.

The CDR3 corresponds to CASSYSQGYGYTF. In nucleotide form, the sequence is TGTGCCAGCAGTTACTCTCAAGGGTATGGCTACACCTTC. The chain couples TRBV6-5 to TRBJ1-2; the D segment cannot be called with confidence. The CDR3 contains 13 residues, cysteine and phenylalanine counted. CDR3 DNA only is kept here, 39 bases in frame from base 1. V is clipped by 0 bases and J by 5 bases, and the sequence between their germline boundaries is 7 bases long. CDR1 MNHEY and CDR2 SVGAGI are derived from the germline V gene.